The 29 T cell receptor beta chains presented below share a single source sample, sequenced in a study of patients and donors after allogeneic stem cell transplantation. TCRdb reprocessed the RT-PCR reads with MiXCR, giving one entry per CDR3 protein. This sample has some 200,000 distinct CDR3 sequences, with around two fifths found just once. The specimen was blood, either unsorted or a sorted T cell fraction (not recorded which). The receptors originated from a human donor who was either an allogeneic HSCT recipient or a stem cell or donor lymphocyte infusion donor (not recorded which). It is not recorded whose cells these are; they may come from a transplant donor.

The chain links TRBV12-3 or TRBV12-4 to TRBJ2-1, with TRBD2 identical over 10 bases. This CDR3 has 16 residues. Losses at the gene ends were 6 bases for V and 8 bases for J; bases not matched to a gene: 13. This chain's CDR3 is CASSPLKREGCDEQFF. For the CDR3, the DNA is TGTGCCAGCAGCCCCCTTAAGCGGGAGGGGTGCGATGAGCAGTTCTTC.

The CDR3 protein is CASSTKRERGTGELFF. In DNA, the CDR3 is TGTGCCAGCAGTACAAAGCGGGAGAGGGGCACCGGGGAGCTGTTTTTT. The chain joins TRBV27 to TRBJ2-2, with TRBD2 matching 8 bases. The germline gives CDR1 MNHEY, CDR2 SMNVEV (reference sequence). The V and J ends lost 5 bases and 4 bases, in that order; junction bases with no gene match: 9. This CDR3 contains 16 residues.

CDR3 region: CASSHGLAGWNEQYF. CDR3 sequence (DNA): TGTGCCAGCAGCCACGGACTAGCGGGATGGAACGAGCAGTACTTC. This chain joins TRBV5-6 and TRBJ2-7; 12 nucleotides agree with TRBD2. The CDR3 covers 15 residues. Germline-derived CDR1 and CDR2 are SGHDT and YYEEEE. V dropped 4 bases and J dropped 5; count of bases not matched to a gene: 7.

The chain is built from TRBV20-1 and TRBJ1-2, with 10 bases matching TRBD1. Trimming cost V 5 bases and J 8 bases; bases outside gene matches: 5. CDR1 DFQATT and CDR2 SNEGSKA come from the germline V gene (reference sequence). The CDR3 length is 12 residues. The CDR3, as DNA: TGCAGTGCTGTAGACAGGGGGCACGGCTACACCTTC. Translation gives CSAVDRGHGYTF.

This clonotype was picked up one time. The chain has TRBV5-6 and TRBJ2-5, with 9 bases fitting TRBD2. The CDR3 has 15 amino acids. Germline V gene lookup returns CDR1 SGHDT and CDR2 YYEEEE. Germline trimming cut 4 bases from V and 4 bases from J; bases unmatched to any gene: 8. CDR3 protein: CASSHSPREGETQYF. In DNA, the CDR3 is TGTGCCAGCAGCCACTCCCCGCGGGAGGGAGAGACCCAGTACTTC.

The rearrangement links TRBV7-9 to TRBJ1-6; TRBD1 matches 7 bases. The V segment lost 5 bases and the J segment 7 bases; nucleotides outside the gene matches: 11. Germline V lookup: CDR1 SEHNR, CDR2 FQNEAQ (reference sequence). CDR3 length: 16 residues. The CDR3 DNA reads TGTGCCAGCAGCCTCACCGGCCGGGACAGAAATTCACCCCTCCACTTT. This sequence encodes CASSLTGRDRNSPLHF.

The CDR3 coding sequence is TGCGCCAGCAGCCAAGGGAGGGGGGACTATGGCTACACCTTC. This gives the protein CASSQGRGDYGYTF. The J gene is TRBJ1-2, the V gene TRBV4-3; D possibly corresponds to TRBD1 (6 bases). The germline V gene has CDR1 LGHNA and CDR2 YSLEER. The V end lost 1 base, the J end lost 3 bases, and 9 bases lay between the germline ends. The CDR3 has 14 amino acids.

The chain links TRBV4-3 to TRBJ2-7, with 9 bases that match TRBD1. The CDR3 loop spans 16 amino acids. The germline CDR1 and CDR2 sequences are LGHNA and YSLEER. V shed 0 bases and J 2 bases; nucleotides not matched to a gene: 5. The CDR3 nucleotides read TGCGCCAGCAGCCAAGAGGGGACAGGGAGAACCTACGAGCAGTACTTC. This gives the protein CASSQEGTGRTYEQYF.

The table lists this clonotype with a few counts. The chain joins TRBV29-1 to TRBJ1-2; D gene uncertain. The CDR3 has 13 amino acids. Germline V gives CDR1 SQVTM, CDR2 ANQGSEA. The ends were cut back, 2 bases at V and 2 bases at J, with 9 bases in the middle. This CDR3 is CSVESGPNYGYTF. Written as DNA, the CDR3 is TGCAGCGTTGAATCCGGCCCCAACTATGGCTACACCTTC.

The chain joins TRBV29-1 to TRBJ2-5; D is possibly TRBD2 (5 bases). V was trimmed by 4 bases and J by 4 bases, leaving 13 bases between them. Germline CDR1 and CDR2: SQVTM and ANQGSEA. CDR3 length equals 13 residues. CDR3 sequence: CSVVEEGPETQYF. The CDR3 nucleotides read TGCAGCGTTGTGGAAGAGGGCCCAGAGACCCAGTACTTC.

The V gene is TRBV9, the J gene TRBJ2-1, with D maybe TRBD1 (7 bases). The germline V gene encodes CDR1 SGDLS and CDR2 YYNGEE. This CDR3 spans 16 amino acids. The V end lost 6 bases, the J end lost 4 bases, and 20 bases lay between the germline ends. The CDR3 bases are TGTGCCAGCACCCAGGGGGGTGGCAGGACTTACAATGAGCAGTTCTTC. This encodes CASTQGGGRTYNEQFF.

The V call is TRBV4-3, the J call TRBJ2-1; TRBD2 agrees at 9 bases. CDR1 is LGHNA and CDR2 is YSLEER in the germline V gene. The length of the CDR3 is 16 residues. V shed 4 bases, J shed 9 bases, and the junction held 13 bases outside the gene matches. The CDR3 loop reads CASSPRPSGMVIEQFF. DNA of the CDR3: TGCGCCAGCAGCCCCAGACCTAGCGGGATGGTCATTGAGCAGTTCTTC.

The chain carries TRBV20-1 and TRBJ1-5; TRBD1 matches 9 bases. J lost 5 bases, V lost 3 bases, and 11 bases had no gene match. The CDR3 runs 16 residues. Germline loops: CDR1 DFQATT, CDR2 SNEGSKA (reference sequence). CDR3 DNA: TGCAGTGCTAGTGACCGGGACAGGGTTCTGTATCAGCCCCAGCATTTT. Amino acid sequence: CSASDRDRVLYQPQHF.

The genes are TRBV12-3 or TRBV12-4 and TRBJ1-4; a weak D match, TRBD1 (5 bases). The CDR3 is 16 residues long. Trimming removed 6 bases from V and 0 bases from J, with 14 bases in between. This chain's CDR3 is CASSPIWGATNEKLFF. Written as DNA, the CDR3 is TGTGCCAGCAGCCCAATATGGGGGGCAACTAATGAAAAACTGTTTTTT.

There are a few counts of this clonotype. V and J are TRBV20-1 and TRBJ1-1, with no clear D. The CDR3 spans 13 residues. Germline loops: CDR1 DFQATT, CDR2 SNEGSKA (reference sequence). Trimming left V 3 bases short and J 8 bases short, with 16 bases between. DNA of the CDR3: TGCAGTGCTAGCTTGGACGCCGGGCCCGAAGCTTTCTTT. Translating gives CSASLDAGPEAFF.

The V call is TRBV6-2 or TRBV6-3, the J call TRBJ1-1; D is possibly TRBD1 (5 bases). There are 14 residues in the CDR3. Trimming stripped 2 bases from V and 5 bases from J, with 12 bases between. The germline gives CDR1 MNHEY, CDR2 SVGEGT. The CDR3: CASSYGGGRTEAFF. Written as DNA, the CDR3 is TGTGCCAGCAGTTACGGCGGGGGAAGGACTGAAGCTTTCTTT.

The chain couples TRBV4-3 to TRBJ1-5, with a weak D call TRBD1 (5 bases). V lost 0 bases and J 6 bases, leaving 12 bases between the germline ends. CDR3 size: 15 residues. Germline CDR1 LGHNA, CDR2 YSLEER. CDR3 bases: TGCGCCAGCAGCCAAGACCGGGGCTTGGGTCAGCCCCAGCATTTT. Protein product: CASSQDRGLGQPQHF.

Many counts were recorded for this clonotype. The chain is built from TRBV4-3 and TRBJ1-3, with D hard to call. The CDR3 has 16 residues. Trimming removed 0 bases at V and 0 bases at J, with 9 bases between. Germline V lookup: CDR1 LGHNA, CDR2 YSLEER. The CDR3 reads CASSQDYSRSGNTIYF. CDR3 coding DNA: TGCGCCAGCAGCCAAGATTACAGTCGCTCTGGAAACACCATATATTTT.

The sample holds one count of this clonotype. V usage is TRBV27 and J usage is TRBJ2-7; no reliable D call. This CDR3 region has 13 residues. CDR1 is MNHEY and CDR2 is SMNVEV in the germline V gene (reference sequence). V lost 6 bases and J 6 bases, leaving 15 bases between the germline ends. In DNA form, the CDR3 reads TGTGCCAGCAGGGGTCACGGTCATGGCGAGCAGTACTTC. Translation: CASRGHGHGEQYF.

The rearrangement joins TRBV5-1 to TRBJ2-5, with 15 bases aligning to TRBD2. The CDR3 runs to 16 residues. The germline V gene has CDR1 SGHRS and CDR2 YFSETQ. J was trimmed by 3 bases and V by 3 bases; bases with no gene match: 3. Here the CDR3 reads CASSSGLAGGEETQYF. The CDR3 region has the DNA TGCGCCAGCAGCTCTGGACTAGCGGGAGGGGAAGAGACCCAGTACTTC.

This clonotype was recorded at least ten times. This chain uses TRBV12-3 or TRBV12-4 with TRBJ1-2; 10 bases are shared with TRBD1. There are 14 residues in the CDR3. With V trimmed by 6 bases and J by 8 bases, 9 bases remained unmatched. The CDR3, as DNA: TGTGCCAGCAGATCGACAGGGGGCGGTTACGGCTACACCTTC. Its protein product is CASRSTGGGYGYTF.

Only a few counts were recorded for this clonotype. The chain employs TRBV28 and TRBJ2-7; 11 nucleotides line up with TRBD1. CDR1 and CDR2 from the germline V gene are MDHEN and SYDVKM. Trimming removed 1 base from V and 4 bases from J; junction bases left unmatched: 9. The CDR3 runs to 17 residues. Written as DNA, the CDR3 is TGTGCCAGCAGTTTATCCTCCGGGACAGGGGGGAGGTACGAGCAGTACTTC. Its protein is CASSLSSGTGGRYEQYF. The whole variable domain, filled in from reference TRBV28 and TRBJ2-7, reads DVKVTQSSRYLVKRTGEKVFLECVQDMDHENMFWYRQDPGLGLRLIYFSYDVKMKEKGDIPEGYSVSREKKERFSLILESASTNQTSMYLCASSLSSGTGGRYEQYFGPGTRLTVT.

The CDR3 loop reads CASSLVPEKGYTF. As DNA, the CDR3 is TGTGCCAGCAGTTTGGTGCCCGAGAAGGGCTACACCTTC. This chain links TRBV12-3 or TRBV12-4 with TRBJ1-2; D gene ambiguous. V lost 3 bases, J lost 8 bases, and 13 bases lay in between. This CDR3 is 13 amino acids long.

This clonotype has only a few counts. The rearrangement links TRBV7-2 to TRBJ1-1; D uncertain. The CDR3 runs 13 residues. Germline lookup yields CDR1 SGHTA and CDR2 FQGNSA. V shed 2 bases and J shed 1 base, with 5 bases lying between them. Here the CDR3 reads CASSLRQNTEAFF. Written as DNA, the CDR3 is TGTGCCAGCAGCTTAAGGCAGAACACTGAAGCTTTCTTT.

V usage is TRBV15 and J usage is TRBJ2-7, with D unresolved. With 0 bases removed from V and 6 bases from J, the gap between germline ends came to 9 bases. The CDR3 is made up of 13 amino acids. Germline CDR1 reads LNHNV; CDR2 reads YYDKDF (reference sequence). The CDR3 loop reads CATSREYSAEQYF. As DNA, the CDR3 is TGTGCCACCAGCAGAGAATACTCCGCCGAGCAGTACTTC.

This chain uses TRBV12-3 or TRBV12-4 with TRBJ1-5; possibly TRBD1 for D (5 bases). This CDR3 spans 14 amino acids. The V and J ends lost 3 bases and 5 bases respectively, with 11 bases between them. CDR3 DNA: TGTGCCAGCAGTTTTGGGGGTCGCGATCAGCCCCAGCATTTT. The encoded protein is CASSFGGRDQPQHF.

This rearrangement joins TRBV10-3 to TRBJ2-5, with 8 bases that match TRBD2. Trimming removed 6 bases from V and 2 bases from J; junction bases left unmatched: 5. Germline CDR1 reads ENHRY; CDR2 reads SYGVKD. This CDR3 has 14 residues. The CDR3 region has the DNA TGTGCCATCAGCGCACTAGCGGATCAAGAGACCCAGTACTTC. Translation: CAISALADQETQYF.

The rearrangement links TRBV4-2 to TRBJ2-1, with TRBD2 identical over 12 bases. V was clipped by 4 bases and J by 4 bases; unmatched bases: 5. The germline V gene has CDR1 LGHNA and CDR2 YNFKEQ. The CDR3 covers 16 residues. Here the CDR3 DNA reads TGTGCCAGCAGCCCAACCGGGACTAGCGGGTACAATGAGCAGTTCTTC. Translation: CASSPTGTSGYNEQFF.

This clonotype came up many times. J is TRBJ2-3 and V is TRBV6-2 or TRBV6-3; D unclear. V was shortened by 0 bases and J by 7 bases, with 5 bases between the two germline ends. This CDR3 is 12 amino acids long. Germline CDR1 and CDR2: MNHEY and SVGEGT. The CDR3 sequence is CASSYSIYTQYF. The CDR3, as DNA: TGTGCCAGCAGTTACTCGATTTATACGCAGTATTTT.